The 23 T cell receptor beta chains presented below share a single source sample, sequenced in a study of blood T cells in healthy people across ages. The authors ran a second PCR of 7 to 11 cycles using a sample-barcoded 5' primer and a J-beta primer mix. TCRdb reprocessed the 5' RACE reads with MiXCR, giving one entry per CDR3 protein. The data contain 1.5 million to 1.9 million distinct CDR3 sequences, 42% of them singletons. The sample consisted of blood. The origin of the receptors is a woman between 18 and 29 years old in good health.

This clonotype has a handful of counts. CDR3 nucleotide sequence: TGTGCCAGCAGCCCTCAGGGGGTAAGAAAACTGTTTTTT. This translates into CASSPQGVRKLFF. This chain links TRBV27 with TRBJ1-4; 7 nucleotides agree with TRBD1. Germline CDR1 reads MNHEY; CDR2 reads SMNVEV (reference sequence). V dropped 6 bases and J dropped 10; count of bases not matched to a gene: 8. This CDR3 is built from 13 residues.

This chain joins TRBV15 and TRBJ1-2, with D perhaps matching TRBD1 (6 bases). With 0 bases removed from V and 6 bases from J, the gap between germline ends came to 14 bases. CDR3 length equals 15 residues. The germline V gene has CDR1 LNHNV and CDR2 YYDKDF (reference sequence). The CDR3 protein is CATSRDRGPWDGYTF. The CDR3 DNA reads as TGTGCCACCAGCAGAGACAGGGGCCCATGGGATGGCTACACCTTC.

The chain combines TRBV7-2 with TRBJ2-5; the match to TRBD1 covers 10 bases. From germline, CDR1 is SGHTA and CDR2 FQGNSA. The junction had 12 bases not matched to a gene; V was cut back by 3 bases and J by 11 bases. The CDR3 consists of 15 residues. The CDR3, as DNA: TGTGCCAGCAGCTTGGAAGGGACAGGGGTCGATGAGCAGTACTTC. Amino acid sequence: CASSLEGTGVDEQYF.

The rearrangement links TRBV28 to TRBJ2-3; maybe TRBD1 (5 bases). This CDR3 has 17 residues. CDR1 and CDR2 from the germline V gene are MDHEN and SYDVKM. The V end lost 1 base, the J end lost 2 bases, and 16 bases lay between the germline ends. As DNA, the CDR3 is TGTGCCAGCAGTTTATCGACCGGACAACATTTCACAGATACGCAGTATTTT. This codes for CASSLSTGQHFTDTQYF. The complete variable domain, with remaining parts taken from reference TRBV28 and TRBJ2-3, reads DVKVTQSSRYLVKRTGEKVFLECVQDMDHENMFWYRQDPGLGLRLIYFSYDVKMKEKGDIPEGYSVSREKKERFSLILESASTNQTSMYLCASSLSTGQHFTDTQYFGPGTRLTVL.

Of note for this clonotype: A much larger clone lies a single base off, so this may be a read error. J is TRBJ1-1 and V is TRBV7-9; TRBD1 might be the D (5 bases). This CDR3 has 15 amino acids. Germline lookup yields CDR1 SEHNR and CDR2 FQNEAQ (reference sequence). The germline V and J ends were trimmed by 5 bases and 3 bases, with 16 bases remaining between them. CDR3 protein: CASSLSDRGYTEAFF. CDR3 DNA: TGTGCCAGCAGCCTAAGCGACAGAGGGTACACTGAAGCTTTCTTT.

With regard to this clonotype: The junction departs from germline at one end; a sequencing error may be responsible. The V and J genes are TRBV12-3 or TRBV12-4 and TRBJ1-5; 7 bases match TRBD1. There are 14 residues in the CDR3. CDR3 sequence: CTSSLEGAGQPQHF. The CDR3 bases are TGTACCAGCAGTTTAGAGGGGGCCGGCCAGCCCCAGCATTTT.

V is TRBV12-3 or TRBV12-4 and J is TRBJ2-7; 9 bases are a match to TRBD2. Unmatched junction bases numbered 10, after V lost 3 bases and J lost 7 bases. This CDR3 is 15 amino acids long. The CDR3 nucleotides are TGTGCCAGCAGTTTGGGGCAAGCGGGAGGAAATGAGCAGTACTTC. Amino acids: CASSLGQAGGNEQYF.

The chain joins TRBV15 to TRBJ2-1; 9 bases align to TRBD1. The J call may be incorrect, as the DNA end agrees better with TRBJ2-7. This CDR3 region has 15 residues. Germline assignment: CDR1 LNHNV and CDR2 YYDKDF (reference sequence). CDR3 bases: TGTGCCACCAGCAGAGGGGGGACAGGGTACAATGAGCAGTACTTC. It translates to CATSRGGTGYNEQYF.

The V call is TRBV7-9, the J call TRBJ1-2, with no clear D. V dropped 5 bases and J dropped 1 base, with 17 bases sitting between them. The germline CDR1 and CDR2 sequences are SEHNR and FQNEAQ (reference sequence). The CDR3 sequence is 16 residues long. CDR3 bases: TGTGCCAGCAGCGCCCAGGCTCAAGAGGGTAACTATGGCTACACCTTC. It specifies CASSAQAQEGNYGYTF.

This clonotype was seen a handful of times. V and J are TRBV11-1 and TRBJ2-7, with D uncertain. CDR1 is SGHAT, CDR2 FQDESV, per germline (reference sequence). The V end was cut by 5 bases, the J end by 3 bases, with 8 bases between. The CDR3 covers 12 residues. Here the CDR3 reads CASSPTFYEQYF. In nucleotides, the CDR3 is TGTGCCAGCAGCCCCACTTTCTACGAGCAGTACTTC.

This clonotype appeared many times. The CDR3 loop is CSARDRDQYF. Here the CDR3 DNA reads TGCAGTGCTAGAGATCGGGACCAGTACTTC. The chain is built from TRBV20-1 and TRBJ2-4; D possibly matches TRBD1 or TRBD2 (5 bases each). Deletions cut 0 bases from V and 13 bases from J, with 7 bases between. There are 10 residues in the CDR3. The germline CDR1 and CDR2 sequences are DFQATT and SNEGSKA (reference sequence).

This sequence joins TRBV27 and TRBJ1-1, with 8 nucleotides matching TRBD1. This CDR3 contains 14 residues. V trimming: 6 bases; J trimming: 4 bases; junction bases outside the gene matches: 7. Germline V gene lookup returns CDR1 MNHEY and CDR2 SMNVEV (reference sequence). Written as DNA, the CDR3 is TGTGCCAGCAGGGGGACAGGAGTGATCACTGAAGCTTTCTTT. Its protein product is CASRGTGVITEAFF.

The sample holds a few counts of this clonotype. V gene TRBV5-6 combines with J gene TRBJ1-2, with D perhaps TRBD1 (5 bases). Trimming removed 0 bases from V and 4 bases from J, with 7 bases in between. Per the germline V gene, CDR1 is SGHDT and CDR2 is YYEEEE. The CDR3 length is 13 residues. The CDR3 DNA is TGTGCCAGCAGCTTGGCCAGGGCCTATGGCTACACCTTC. Translating gives CASSLARAYGYTF.

The rearrangement links TRBV20-1 to TRBJ2-3; D not certain. In germline, CDR1 is DFQATT, CDR2 SNEGSKA (reference sequence). With 3 bases removed from V and 1 base from J, the gap between germline ends came to 14 bases. The CDR3 has 15 residues. CDR3 residues: CSASGRSQGTDTQYF. The CDR3 DNA follows: TGCAGTGCTAGCGGTCGGTCGCAGGGCACAGATACGCAGTATTTT.

The chain uses TRBV6-6 and TRBJ2-7; D is unresolved. The CDR3 has 12 residues. V dropped 5 bases and J dropped 6 bases, with 11 bases sitting between them. Germline V gives CDR1 MNHNY, CDR2 SVGAGI (reference sequence). CDR3 loop: CASSTDVAEQYF. CDR3 coding DNA: TGTGCCAGCAGTACGGACGTGGCCGAGCAGTACTTC.

This clonotype was observed many times. The chain employs TRBV7-8 and TRBJ2-7, with 8 bases that match TRBD1. V dropped 5 bases and J dropped 4; count of bases not matched to a gene: 13. Germline V gene lookup returns CDR1 SGHVS and CDR2 FQNEAQ. This CDR3 contains 16 residues. In nucleotides, the CDR3 is TGTGCCAGCAGCAGCCAGTCAGGGGGCAAGTTTTACGAGCAGTACTTC. Protein product: CASSSQSGGKFYEQYF.

The genes are TRBV7-9 and TRBJ1-6; TRBD1 agrees at 8 bases. Germline CDR1 is SEHNR and CDR2 is FQNEAQ (reference sequence). This CDR3 has 15 amino acids. Germline trimming cut 4 bases from V and 5 bases from J; bases unmatched to any gene: 4. The CDR3 sequence: CASSSGQVDNSPLHF. In nucleotides, the CDR3 is TGTGCCAGCAGCTCGGGACAGGTTGATAATTCACCCCTCCACTTT. The whole variable domain, remainder taken from reference TRBV7-9 and TRBJ1-6, is DTGVSQNPRHKITKRGQNVTFRCDPISEHNRLYWYRQTLGQGPEFLTYFQNEAQLEKSRLLSDRFSAERPKGSFSTLEIQRTEQGDSAMYLCASSSGQVDNSPLHFGNGTRLTVT.

The chain is built from TRBV12-5 and TRBJ2-1; 8 bases align to TRBD1. Germline V gene lookup returns CDR1 LGHNT and CDR2 FRNRAP. There are 14 residues in the CDR3. The V segment lost 5 bases and the J segment 6 bases; nucleotides outside the gene matches: 6. The CDR3 sequence: CASGTDRGGNEQFF. The CDR3 DNA reads TGTGCTAGTGGTACTGACAGGGGCGGCAATGAGCAGTTCTTC.

This clonotype was seen more than once but under ten times. The chain carries TRBV2 and TRBJ2-5, with 10 positions matching TRBD2. The trim removed 6 bases at V and 12 bases at J, leaving 4 bases unmatched. This CDR3 comprises 11 residues. Looked up from germline, CDR1 is SNHLY and CDR2 is FYNNEI. CDR3 in amino acids: CASSGLAEEYF. CDR3 DNA sequence: TGTGCCAGCAGCGGACTAGCGGAAGAGTACTTC.

The chain carries TRBV3-1 and TRBJ1-1, with a possible D match to TRBD1 (6 bases). The ends were cut back, 6 bases at V and 4 bases at J, with 18 bases in the middle. Germline CDR1 is LGHDT and CDR2 is YNNKEL (reference sequence). The CDR3 is 15 amino acids. CDR3: CASRRHREGTTEAFF. The CDR3, as DNA: TGTGCCAGCAGAAGACACAGGGAGGGGACCACTGAAGCTTTCTTT.

DNA for the CDR3: TGTGCCAGCAGCAAGGGGGGGAGCTCCTACAATGAGCAGTTCTTC. Translation: CASSKGGSSYNEQFF. The V and J genes are TRBV9 and TRBJ2-1, with D perhaps matching TRBD2 (7 bases). CDR1 and CDR2 (germline): SGDLS, YYNGEE. The CDR3 contains 15 residues. Trimming removed 4 bases from V and 0 bases from J, with 11 bases in between.

This chain uses TRBV7-2 with TRBJ2-3; TRBD1 agrees at 8 bases. Trimming took 5 bases from V and 2 from J; bases not matched to a gene: 9. CDR1 and CDR2 from the germline V gene are SGHTA and FQGNSA. This CDR3 has 16 residues. This chain's CDR3 is CASSVQTGAVTDTQYF. CDR3 DNA: TGTGCCAGCAGCGTTCAGACAGGGGCCGTCACAGATACGCAGTATTTT.

The chain has TRBV12-5 and TRBJ2-5, with 7 bases matching TRBD2. Looked up from germline, CDR1 is LGHNT and CDR2 is FRNRAP. V shed 5 bases and J 5 bases; nucleotides not matched to a gene: 8. The CDR3 covers 14 residues. Here the CDR3 reads CASGVRPAGETQYF. The CDR3 coding sequence is TGTGCTAGTGGTGTGAGACCAGCGGGGGAGACCCAGTACTTC.